This T cell receptor beta chain was profiled in a study of early T cells in non-severe SARS-CoV-2 infection. A single record per CDR3 protein comes from TCRdb applying MiXCR to the 5' RACE reads. The data contain roughly 28,000 distinct CDR3 sequences, around 5.9% of them seen just once; the ten biggest clones take up approximately 0.9%. This clonotype was observed many times. Looked up from germline, CDR1 is MGHDK and CDR2 is SYGVNS. The CDR3 sequence is 16 residues long. The V segment lost 0 bases and the J segment 5 bases; nucleotides outside the gene matches: 8. Sample: whole blood. The receptor was isolated from an adult who was a healthcare worker with PCR-confirmed SARS-CoV-2 infection or an uninfected control (not recorded which). V and J are TRBV25-1 and TRBJ2-3, with 7 positions matching TRBD2. This CDR3 reads CASSEYEGGPEDTQYF. CDR3 coding DNA: TGTGCCAGCAGTGAATATGAGGGAGGGCCTGAAGATACGCAGTATTTT.